Listed below are T cell receptor beta chains from one sample, sequenced in a study of T cells expressing NK-cell markers. TCRdb processed the 5' RACE reads again and assigns one entry to each CDR3 protein, with no DNA. The sample has some 600,000 distinct CDR3 sequences. The sequencing sample was made of blood T cells: a sorted CD56 or NKG2C T cell subset, CD4+ or CD8+ T cells, or bulk PBMC T cells (not recorded which). The source of these receptors is a man between 18 and 35 years old in good health. Each CDR3 is given with its conserved first and last residue.

>TRBV5-1|TRBJ2-7
CASSPGLAGPYEQYF
>TRBV7-2|TRBJ1-2
CASSLGEQGYGYTF
>TRBV5-1|TRBJ2-1
CASSSRGTSGYNEQFF
>TRBV7-6|TRBJ1-1
CASSSWTGRLAEAFF
>TRBV11-2|TRBJ1-2
CASSLDLLGQGEIGYTF
>TRBV29-1|TRBJ1-1
CSGELNTEAFF
>TRBV6-2/TRBV6-3|TRBJ2-1
CASSYRGQIIYNEQFF
>TRBV5-1|TRBJ2-6
CASSLGLAGGLSGANVLTF
>TRBV5-5|TRBJ2-5
CASSLGVGGSVQTQYF
>TRBV14|TRBJ1-1
CASSPSTGGTTEAFF
>TRBV4-2|TRBJ2-3
CASSLTSGRASDTQYF
>TRBV27|TRBJ1-4
CASSKVGRVGEKLFF
>TRBV7-9|TRBJ2-1
CASSAGQGARNEQFF
>TRBV7-9|TRBJ2-7
CASSLVGLGTGEQYF
>TRBV11-2|TRBJ2-7
CASSPEGSAEQYF
>TRBV20-1|TRBJ2-1
CSARDPDPKDYNEQFF
>TRBV7-2|TRBJ2-1
CASSFWREEGNEQFF
>TRBV25-1|TRBJ1-6
CASSEWEGELDNSPLHF
>TRBV20-1|TRBJ1-1
CSARDRGGRLEAFF
>TRBV6-5|TRBJ1-4
CASSYRRWDEKLFF
>TRBV18|TRBJ1-4
CASSPRQPPNEKLFF
>TRBV10-3|TRBJ2-3
CAISGSLQREGPDTQYF
>TRBV7-9|TRBJ2-1
CASSLGSGLWEQFF
>TRBV7-9|TRBJ2-3
CASSLMESDTQYF
>TRBV5-1|TRBJ2-1
CASSSNRLAGYNEQFF
>TRBV29-1|TRBJ1-4
CSVSPGTKGEKLFF
>TRBV6-2/TRBV6-3|TRBJ2-7
CASSYSYLSEEQYF
>TRBV5-1|TRBJ2-1
CASSIGTAGNEQFF
>TRBV7-2|TRBJ1-5
CASSLSAGFGRFSNQPQHF
>TRBV6-1|TRBJ1-2
CASTQGQFYGYTF
>TRBV7-7|TRBJ2-5
CASSLAVLETQYF
>TRBV13|TRBJ2-3
CASSLQAGVTDTQYF
>TRBV20-1|TRBJ1-5
CSARALGQNQPQHF
>TRBV20-1|TRBJ1-6
CSARDLGVGSPLHF
>TRBV6-5|TRBJ2-1
CASSLQGLAGLGEQFF
>TRBV20-1|TRBJ1-4
CSARYGQGVRPNEKLFF
>TRBV20-1|TRBJ2-5
CSATGTSGRTRDQYF
>TRBV28|TRBJ1-1
CASKGNTEAFF
>TRBV4-3|TRBJ2-2
CASSQAFMSSGTGELFF
>TRBV3-1|TRBJ2-3
CASSQGPGLAGGFFDTQYF
>TRBV12-5|TRBJ2-3
CASGPGLAGADTQYF
>TRBV3-1|TRBJ2-1
CASGIFAGVLAGEQFF
>TRBV12-3/TRBV12-4|TRBJ2-3
CASSLRIGGRGADTQYF
>TRBV3-1|TRBJ2-7
CASSPRTYTYEQYF
>TRBV7-9|TRBJ2-3
CASSFPRGANTDTQYF
>TRBV5-1|TRBJ2-5
CASSPGTGAGETQYF
>TRBV12-3/TRBV12-4|TRBJ1-3
CASSGTGGSTGNTIYF
>TRBV11-3|TRBJ2-1
CASSPQGLADNEQFF
>TRBV30|TRBJ2-3
CAWTTSGRHTDTQYF
>TRBV6-2/TRBV6-3|TRBJ2-1
CASSSNAGTSVEQFF
>TRBV25-1|TRBJ2-1
CAKIPPSPLSNEQFF
>TRBV25-1|TRBJ1-2
CASSAGTTYYGYTF
>TRBV3-1|TRBJ2-1
CASSPGLVLNEQFF
>TRBV3-1|TRBJ2-5
CASSPGRSNQETQYF
>TRBV7-2|TRBJ2-2
CASSLTSGVGGELFF
>TRBV12-3/TRBV12-4|TRBJ1-4
CASSLGQYGGAVFF